Presented here are 13 T cell receptor beta chains from one specimen sequenced in a study of blood T cells in healthy people across ages. Through a sample-barcoded 5' primer and a J-beta primer mix, a second PCR was run for roughly 7 to 11 cycles. In TCRdb, the 5' RACE reads were re-called with MiXCR into one record per CDR3 protein. The sample records 750,000 to 950,000 distinct CDR3 sequences, under 30% being singletons. This sample was shared with a second study, whose subject was T cells of mothers and their children.

Sample: blood. The source is a boy between 10 and 17 years old in good health.

The V and J genes are TRBV20-1 and TRBJ1-2; TRBD1 agrees at 7 bases. The trim removed 0 bases at V and 8 bases at J, leaving 15 bases unmatched. CDR3 length: 16 residues. Germline CDR1 DFQATT, CDR2 SNEGSKA (reference sequence). The CDR3 here is CSARDGNRQGGSGYTF. CDR3 DNA sequence: TGCAGTGCTAGAGATGGGAATCGGCAGGGGGGGTCGGGCTACACCTTC.

The chain uses TRBV29-1 and TRBJ2-3; 8 bases fit TRBD1. CDR1 and CDR2 (germline): SQVTM, ANQGSEA. The trim removed 4 bases at V and 6 bases at J, leaving 9 bases unmatched. The CDR3 runs to 14 residues. In nucleotides, the CDR3 is TGCAGCGTTGTCTCCGACAGGGACAGGGATACGCAGTATTTT. Translation gives CSVVSDRDRDTQYF.

There are a few counts of this clonotype. This chain uses TRBV20-1 with TRBJ2-3; 7 nucleotides line up with TRBD1. The junction had 6 bases not matched to a gene; V was cut back by 6 bases and J by 3 bases. The CDR3 totals 13 residues. Looked up from germline, CDR1 is DFQATT and CDR2 is SNEGSKA (reference sequence). CDR3 loop: CSADRQGTDTQYF. In nucleotides, the CDR3 is TGCAGTGCGGATAGACAGGGAACAGATACGCAGTATTTT.

With respect to this clonotype: A read error is possible here, since a much larger clone lies one base away. J is TRBJ1-4 and V is TRBV6-5; D is unresolved. CDR3 length: 13 amino acids. CDR1 is MNHEY and CDR2 is SVGAGI in the germline V gene. The CDR3 sequence is CASSSAINEKVFF. For the CDR3, the DNA is TGTGCCAGCAGTTCAGCCATTAATGAAAAAGTGTTTTTT.

This sequence joins TRBV24-1 and TRBJ2-3, with unresolved D. V was pared by 1 base and J by 2 bases, with 0 bases between. The CDR3 loop spans 12 amino acids. Germline V gives CDR1 KGHDR, CDR2 SFDVKD. CDR3 loop: CATSDFTDTQYF. DNA for the CDR3: TGTGCCACCAGTGATTTCACAGATACGCAGTATTTT.

In this sample, this clonotype turned up a few times. The missing conserved phenylalanine or tryptophan at the end of this CDR3 makes a read error likely. The CDR3 coding sequence is TGTGCCACCAGTGAGGGTCGTGAGACCCAGTACCTC. Translated, it gives CATSEGRETQYL. J is TRBJ2-5 and V is TRBV24-1; D gene unclear. V lost 4 bases and J lost 5, with 7 bases in between. The CDR3 has 12 amino acids. Germline values: CDR1 KGHDR, CDR2 SFDVKD.

V usage is TRBV28 and J usage is TRBJ2-5; maybe TRBD2 (6 bases). Germline-derived CDR1 and CDR2 are MDHEN and SYDVKM. This CDR3 region has 15 residues. Trimming shortened V by 4 bases and J by 7 bases, and 19 bases separated the two germline ends. CDR3 amino acids: CASSSSGTAHPTQYF. CDR3 DNA: TGTGCCAGCAGTTCCTCCGGGACTGCTCACCCGACCCAGTACTTC.

The J gene is TRBJ1-4, the V gene TRBV28; maybe TRBD1 (6 bases). CDR1 and CDR2 from the germline V gene are MDHEN and SYDVKM. The CDR3 totals 15 residues. The ends were cut back, 3 bases at V and 0 bases at J, with 8 bases in the middle. The CDR3 nucleotides read TGTGCCAGCAGTTTTCACAGGGCAACTAATGAAAAACTGTTTTTT. It codes for CASSFHRATNEKLFF. Filled out from reference TRBV28 and TRBJ1-4, the complete variable domain reads DVKVTQSSRYLVKRTGEKVFLECVQDMDHENMFWYRQDPGLGLRLIYFSYDVKMKEKGDIPEGYSVSREKKERFSLILESASTNQTSMYLCASSFHRATNEKLFFGSGTQLSVL.

This clonotype was seen a single time. The chain has TRBV30 and TRBJ1-4; D is undetermined. The V end lost 1 base, the J end lost 6 bases, and 15 bases lay between the germline ends. Germline V gene sequence: CDR1 GTSNPN, CDR2 SVGIG (reference sequence). This CDR3 contains 15 residues. The CDR3 DNA follows: TGTGCCTGGAGTGCCGTCCGGACTAGGGATGAAAAACTGTTTTTT. This encodes CAWSAVRTRDEKLFF.

This clonotype was counted only a few times. The rearrangement links TRBV9 to TRBJ2-1, with 8 bases identical to TRBD2. The CDR3 runs to 13 residues. Germline loops: CDR1 SGDLS, CDR2 YYNGEE. Losses at the gene ends were 4 bases for V and 9 bases for J; bases not matched to a gene: 6. The CDR3 protein is CASSTGGGTEQFF. CDR3 DNA: TGTGCCAGCAGCACCGGGGGGGGCACTGAGCAGTTCTTC.

This clonotype turned up a few times. The chain employs TRBV4-2 and TRBJ2-7; D is perhaps TRBD2 (6 bases). V lost 4 bases to trimming and J lost 2 bases, with 12 bases between them. This CDR3 is built from 14 residues. CDR1 and CDR2 (germline): LGHNA, YNFKEQ. CDR3: CASSPRDSPYEQYF. The CDR3 nucleotides are TGTGCCAGCAGCCCCCGGGACTCGCCCTACGAGCAGTACTTC.

This clonotype has a single count. Just one base apart from a much larger clone, this may be a read error. The V gene is TRBV6-5, the J gene TRBJ1-1, with D possibly matching TRBD1 (5 bases). This CDR3 is built from 15 residues. CDR1 and CDR2 from the germline V gene are MNHEY and SVGAGI. The CDR3 DNA is TGTGCCGGCAGTTACTCAATGACAGAGAACACTGAAGCTTTCTTT. Protein product: CAGSYSMTENTEAFF.

Notes on this clonotype: The germline gene is not matched at one end of the junction; a read error may be the cause. The V and J genes are TRBV7-3 and TRBJ2-2; TRBD2 is a possible D gene (5 bases). Germline V gives CDR1 SGHTA, CDR2 FQGTGA. This CDR3 comprises 16 residues. The CDR3 DNA reads as TGTGCCGGCAGCGCAGCCGCGGGTTCCTGCACCGGGGAGCTGTTTTTT. It codes for CAGSAAAGSCTGELFF.